Presented here are 8 T cell receptor beta chains from one specimen sequenced in a study of OX40 agonist ivuxolimab in advanced cancers. Profiled with immunoSEQ multiplex PCR; TCRdb holds only in-frame clones, not every one. Among tens of thousands of clones listed, around nine tenths were seen once. Sample: CD4+ or CD8+ T cells sorted from blood, taken in a trial of the OX40 agonist ivuxolimab. Source of these receptors: an adult with an advanced solid tumor such as melanoma, head and neck, liver or kidney cancer.

The chain employs TRBV6-5 and TRBJ1-2; D is undetermined. The V and J ends lost 8 bases and 1 base respectively, with 11 bases between them. The length of the CDR3 is 13 residues. Germline-derived CDR1 and CDR2 are MNHEY and SVGAGI. Here the CDR3 DNA reads TGTGCCAGCCGCCGTAATCTTAACTATGGCTACACCTTC. Translation gives CASRRNLNYGYTF.

A few counts support this clone. The rearrangement joins TRBV10-3 to TRBJ2-3; D remains ambiguous. Germline lookup yields CDR1 ENHRY and CDR2 SYGVKD. The CDR3 consists of 12 residues. Trimming left V 6 bases short and J 2 bases short, with 6 bases between. The DNA for the CDR3 is TGTGCCATCAGGGAGACCACAGATACGCAGTATTTT. Residues: CAIRETTDTQYF.

The V gene is TRBV18, the J gene TRBJ1-5, with 7 bases identical to TRBD1. J gave up 6 bases and V 3 bases, and 2 bases lay outside the gene matches. This CDR3 is built from 13 residues. The V gene's germline CDR1 is KGHSH and CDR2 LQKENI. The CDR3 coding sequence is TGTGCCAGCTCACCCGGACAGGTTCAGCCCCAGCATTTT. This gives the protein CASSPGQVQPQHF. The full variable domain, completed using reference TRBV18 and TRBJ1-5, is NAGVMQNPRHLVRRRGQEARLRCSPMKGHSHVYWYRQLPEEGLKFMVYLQKENIIDESGMPKERFSAEFPKEGPSILRIQQVVRGDSAAYFCASSPGQVQPQHFGDGTRLSIL.

The V gene is TRBV10-3, the J gene TRBJ1-3; D gene ambiguous. This CDR3 is 14 amino acids long. V was shortened by 2 bases and J by 2 bases, with 7 bases between the two germline ends. CDR1 ENHRY and CDR2 SYGVKD come from the germline V gene. The CDR3 coding sequence is TGTGCCATCAGTGAGACAGAGCCTGGAAACACCATATATTTT. Its translation is CAISETEPGNTIYF.

This rearrangement joins TRBV9 to TRBJ2-5, with a possible D match to TRBD2 (6 bases). Germline V gene lookup returns CDR1 SGDLS and CDR2 YYNGEE. V was pared by 4 bases and J by 5 bases, with 27 bases between. CDR3 size: 18 residues. CDR3 in DNA: TGTGCCAGCAGCCCTCTCCCCCCGGGGGACCTCAAGACGGAGACCCAGTACTTC. It codes for CASSPLPPGDLKTETQYF.

CDR3 region: CAWIRVAAGGLSRQYF. The CDR3 bases are TGTGCCTGGATTCGGGTCGCAGCGGGGGGCCTTTCTAGGCAGTATTTT. This chain joins TRBV30 and TRBJ2-3, with 9 bases identical to TRBD2. Germline-derived CDR1 and CDR2 are GTSNPN and SVGIG (reference sequence). V lost 4 bases and J lost 11; bases outside the gene matches: 19. This CDR3 has 16 amino acids.

The V and J genes are TRBV6-1 and TRBJ1-2; D unclear. In germline, CDR1 is MNHNS, CDR2 SASEGT. The CDR3 is 13 amino acids. V gave up 7 bases and J gave up 3 bases, with 12 bases separating them. The CDR3 loop is CASTERGYYGYTF. Here the CDR3 DNA reads TGTGCCAGCACTGAGCGAGGGTACTATGGCTACACCTTC.

The rearrangement uses TRBV18 and TRBJ1-3, with D hard to call. The germline CDR1 and CDR2 sequences are KGHSH and LQKENI. The V and J ends lost 1 base and 4 bases respectively, with 2 bases between them. The CDR3 loop spans 12 amino acids. CDR3 sequence reads: CASSPLGNTIYF. The CDR3 bases are TGTGCCAGCTCACCACTGGGAAACACCATATATTTT.